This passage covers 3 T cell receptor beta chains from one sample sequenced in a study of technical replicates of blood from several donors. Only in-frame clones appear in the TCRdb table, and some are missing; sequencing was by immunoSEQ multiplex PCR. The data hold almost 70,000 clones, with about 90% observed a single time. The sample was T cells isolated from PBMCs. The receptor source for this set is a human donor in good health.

The CDR3 DNA is TGTGCCAGCAGTCGTATGGGACAGGGTCACCGGATCTACGAGCAGTACTTC. As protein: CASSRMGQGHRIYEQYF. V gene TRBV27 combines with J gene TRBJ2-7; 9 bases align to TRBD1. Germline CDR1 MNHEY, CDR2 SMNVEV (reference sequence). The CDR3 extends over 17 amino acids. Unmatched junction bases numbered 14, after V lost 5 bases and J lost 3 bases.

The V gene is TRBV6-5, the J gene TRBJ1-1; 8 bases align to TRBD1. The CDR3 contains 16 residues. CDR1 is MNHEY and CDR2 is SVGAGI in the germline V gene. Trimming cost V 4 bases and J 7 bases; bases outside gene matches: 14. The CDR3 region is CASSSFAGQASIEAFF. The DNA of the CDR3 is TGTGCCAGCAGTTCCTTCGCGGGACAGGCATCTATTGAAGCTTTCTTT.

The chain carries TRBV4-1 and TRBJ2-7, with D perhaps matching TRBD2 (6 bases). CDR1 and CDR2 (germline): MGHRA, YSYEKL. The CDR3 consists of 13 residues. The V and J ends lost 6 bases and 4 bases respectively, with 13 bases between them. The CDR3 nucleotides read TGCGCCAGCAGTCCACGGGAGCGGTACGAGCAGTACTTC. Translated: CASSPRERYEQYF.